This T cell receptor beta chain was captured in a study of yellow fever vaccine responses in identical twins (dated by TCRdb to 2017 to 2018). Broadly, across the study: In the study, vaccine-responding T cell clones were precisely tracked in identical twins. Points the paper makes about the study in general: According to the authors, the vaccine-induced T cell response in identical twins seemed to be partly convergent and partly specific to each individual.

On this clonotype: Its antigen remains undetermined. Per-nucleotide qualities are absent, and no much larger clonotype sits a single base away.

The germline V gene sets CDR1 to KGHSH and CDR2 to LQKENI. V drops 6 bases and J drops 3 bases, leaving 17 bases in between. Reading from cysteine to phenylalanine, the CDR3 counts 15 amino acids. Only the CDR3 part of the read is kept: 45 bases, read in frame from the first base. The receptor library was made with RT-PCR. For sequencing, an Illumina HiSeq 2500 was employed. TCRdb cleaned the public reads at Q25 with fastp, built clones with MiXCR and kept in-frame beta chains. Identical CDR3 proteins give one entry, which carries the most common genes and DNA. The sample table shows under 20,000 distinct CDR3 sequences, and 65% to 85% are seen once. The ten top clones hold under 3% of the sample.

The rearrangement joined TRBV18 to TRBJ1-1; tentative D gene TRBD1, with 6 bases matching. The sequencing used T cells from blood (PBMCs), unsorted or a sorted subset (not recorded which), collected before or after yellow fever vaccination (not recorded which). The receptor was derived from a woman aged 18-29 years who received the yellow fever vaccine. Donor details come from another sample of the same person, matched by shared clones. The CDR3 region has the sequence CASSFRTGSYTEAFF. The DNA sequence is given as TGTGCCAGCTCGTTCCGCACAGGGTCCTACACTGAAGCTTTCTTT.